The 30 T cell receptor beta chains reported below all come from one sample, sequenced in a study of T cell responses to AZD1222 COVID-19 vaccine (dated by TCRdb to the early 2020s). Library preparation was by the immunoSEQ multiplex PCR assay. TCRdb took this table from immuneACCESS and kept in-frame rearrangements with V and J called. Such tables lack part of the clones; where checked against another copy, unresolved V genes explain under half of the gap, and the rest is unexplained. The sample profile shows more than 95,000 clones; about 87% of them were found once. The ten most abundant clones make up about 10% of the sample. Reading the label with the study, this specimen's time point is: baseline before first vaccination. The sample here was peripheral blood, taken on day 0 of AZD1222 vaccination. The origin of the receptors is an adult in good health.

The rearrangement joins TRBV6-5 to TRBJ2-4, with 8 bases that match TRBD1. Looked up from germline, CDR1 is MNHEY and CDR2 is SVGAGI. There are 13 residues in the CDR3. With 7 bases clipped from V and 7 bases from J, the junction kept 6 bases outside the gene matches. The CDR3 reads CASKLQGANIQYF. As DNA, the CDR3 is TGTGCCAGCAAACTCCAGGGGGCCAACATTCAGTACTTC.

This rearrangement joins TRBV18 to TRBJ1-2; 7 nucleotides line up with TRBD1. Per germline, CDR1 KGHSH and CDR2 LQKENI. V dropped 0 bases and J dropped 4; count of bases not matched to a gene: 5. The CDR3 length is 15 residues. The CDR3 protein is CASSPPPGGSYGYTF. The CDR3, as DNA: TGTGCCAGCTCACCACCACCAGGGGGTAGCTATGGCTACACCTTC.

About this clone: An end of the junction does not agree with germline; a read error may underlie this. This chain connects TRBV3-1 (or the pseudogene TRBV3-2) to TRBJ2-2, with a possible D match to TRBD2 (5 bases). Germline assignment: CDR1 LGHDT and CDR2 YNNKEL (reference sequence). The CDR3 is 14 residues long. The CDR3 here is CASSQARNTGKLFF. The CDR3 DNA follows: TGTGCCAGCAGCCAAGCCAGGAACACCGGGAAGCTGTTTTTT.

The chain employs TRBV10-2 and TRBJ2-7; D not resolved. The V gene's germline CDR1 is WSHSY and CDR2 SAAADI. V was cut by 3 bases and J by 3 bases, with 6 bases left in between. CDR3 length: 12 residues. CDR3 loop: CASSERIYEQYF. For the CDR3, the DNA is TGCGCCAGCAGTGAACGGATCTACGAGCAGTACTTC.

The rearrangement joins TRBV19 to TRBJ2-3; 13 bases align to TRBD2. The CDR3 length is 15 residues. Germline V gene sequence: CDR1 LNHDA, CDR2 SQIVND (reference sequence). The J segment lost 3 bases and the V segment lost 4 bases, leaving 1 base of the junction unmatched. The CDR3 loop is CASSTGLAGTDTQYF. In DNA, the CDR3 is TGTGCCAGTAGTACGGGACTAGCGGGAACAGATACGCAGTATTTT. Full variable domain (rest looked up from reference TRBV19 and TRBJ2-3): DGGITQSPKYLFRKEGQNVTLSCEQNLNHDAMYWYRQDPGQGLRLIYYSQIVNDFQKGDIAEGYSVSREKKESFPLTVTSAQKNPTAFYLCASSTGLAGTDTQYFGPGTRLTVL.

The CDR3 nucleotides are TGTGCCAGCAGCTTATCGGCAGGGGGGCGATTGAGTGGCTACACCTTC. Translated: CASSLSAGGRLSGYTF. The J gene is TRBJ1-2, the V gene TRBV7-3, with 7 positions matching TRBD1. Germline trimming cut 2 bases from V and 7 bases from J; bases unmatched to any gene: 13. The CDR3 spans 16 residues. The germline V gene has CDR1 SGHTA and CDR2 FQGTGA.

This chain uses TRBV6-4 with TRBJ2-7, with D perhaps TRBD2 (5 bases). CDR1 MRHNA and CDR2 SNTAGT come from the germline V gene. V was clipped by 3 bases and J by 5 bases, with 20 bases between them. The CDR3 consists of 16 residues. CDR3 DNA sequence: TGTGCCAGCAGTGATCCCCGGGGATTGCCACGGGACGAGCAGTACTTC. This translates into CASSDPRGLPRDEQYF.

The rearrangement links TRBV13 to TRBJ1-2, with no clear D. The length of the CDR3 is 12 residues. Germline CDR1 reads PRHDT; CDR2 reads FYEKMQ (reference sequence). The ends were cut back, 1 base at V and 2 bases at J, with 2 bases in the middle. CDR3 sequence: CASSLVNYGYTF. Here the CDR3 DNA reads TGTGCCAGCAGCTTAGTAAACTATGGCTACACCTTC.

The chain couples TRBV7-9 to TRBJ2-3; D is possibly TRBD2 (7 bases). Germline loops: CDR1 SEHNR, CDR2 FQNEAQ (reference sequence). V shed 5 bases and J shed 2 bases, with 14 bases lying between them. The CDR3 runs 15 residues. CDR3 sequence reads: CASSPGGPPTDTQYF. DNA for the CDR3: TGTGCCAGCAGCCCGGGGGGCCCCCCCACAGATACGCAGTATTTT.

The chain carries TRBV7-3 and TRBJ2-1, with TRBD2 identical over 7 bases. This CDR3 is 14 amino acids long. The V gene end was trimmed by 5 bases and the J gene end by 5 bases; junction bases not matched to a gene: 6. Germline assignment: CDR1 SGHTA and CDR2 FQGTGA. The CDR3 nucleotides read TGTGCCAGCAGCCCCAGCGGGAACCACAATGAGCAGTTCTTC. It encodes CASSPSGNHNEQFF. The full variable domain, its missing parts supplied by reference TRBV7-3 and TRBJ2-1, is GAGVSQTPSNKVTEKGKYVELRCDPISGHTALYWYRQSLGQGPEFLIYFQGTGAADDSGLPNDRFFAVRPEGSVSTLKIQRTERGDSAVYLCASSPSGNHNEQFFGPGTRLTVL.

This rearrangement joins TRBV14 to TRBJ1-2, with 9 nucleotides matching TRBD1. This CDR3 comprises 14 residues. CDR1 and CDR2 (germline): SGHDN, FVKESK. V shed 4 bases and J 7 bases; nucleotides not matched to a gene: 7. The CDR3 reads CASSRDRVVPGYTF. CDR3 bases: TGTGCCAGCAGCCGGGACAGGGTGGTTCCTGGCTACACCTTC.

This chain links TRBV27 with TRBJ1-5; D remains unclear. CDR1 is MNHEY, CDR2 SMNVEV, per germline (reference sequence). The CDR3 has 15 amino acids. V dropped 2 bases and J dropped 1 base, with 9 bases sitting between them. The DNA of the CDR3 is TGTGCCAGCAGTTTAATCGCGGGAAGCAATCAGCCCCAGCATTTT. Its translation is CASSLIAGSNQPQHF.

The chain carries TRBV28 and TRBJ1-5, with D uncertain. This CDR3 comprises 12 residues. V shed 4 bases and J shed 3 bases, with 4 bases lying between them. Germline V CDR1 and CDR2: MDHEN, SYDVKM. As DNA, the CDR3 is TGTGCCAGCAGTTCAACCAATCAGCCCCAGCATTTT. This encodes CASSSTNQPQHF.

The V call is TRBV2, the J call TRBJ1-1, with 8 nucleotides matching TRBD1. The CDR3 covers 13 residues. Germline-derived CDR1 and CDR2 are SNHLY and FYNNEI. Trimming cost V 3 bases and J 4 bases; bases outside gene matches: 1. CDR3 region: CASSEDRATEAFF. The DNA of the CDR3 is TGTGCCAGCAGTGAGGACAGGGCCACTGAAGCTTTCTTT. The complete variable domain, with remaining parts taken from reference TRBV2 and TRBJ1-1, reads EPEVTQTPSHQVTQMGQEVILRCVPISNHLYFYWYRQILGQKVEFLVSFYNNEISEKSEIFDDQFSVERPDGSNFTLKIRSTKLEDSAMYFCASSEDRATEAFFGQGTRLTVV.

This chain links TRBV28 with TRBJ1-2; D not resolved. CDR3 size: 11 residues. V gave up 3 bases and J gave up 4 bases, with 3 bases separating them. In germline, CDR1 is MDHEN, CDR2 SYDVKM. CDR3 in amino acids: CASSFAYGYTF. The CDR3 DNA is TGTGCCAGCAGTTTTGCCTATGGCTACACCTTC.

The chain employs TRBV6-5 and TRBJ2-2, with D maybe TRBD1 (6 bases). V lost 4 bases to trimming and J lost 5 bases, with 14 bases between them. Germline V gene lookup returns CDR1 MNHEY and CDR2 SVGAGI. The CDR3 loop spans 15 amino acids. The CDR3 coding sequence is TGTGCCAGCAGTTTGACAGGCCGGTTTACCGGGGAGCTGTTTTTT. Residues: CASSLTGRFTGELFF.

This chain joins TRBV10-1 and TRBJ1-1, with D unresolved. The CDR3 is 16 amino acids. Germline loops: CDR1 WNHNN, CDR2 SYGVQD (reference sequence). V lost 8 bases and J 5 bases, leaving 24 bases between the germline ends. This CDR3 reads CASQTRALASGTEAFF. CDR3 bases: TGCGCCAGCCAGACAAGGGCTCTGGCATCTGGGACTGAAGCTTTCTTT.

This chain connects TRBV30 to TRBJ2-4; 7 nucleotides match TRBD1. Trimming at V came to 0 bases and at J to 2 bases, leaving 7 bases not matched to a gene. In germline, CDR1 is GTSNPN, CDR2 SVGIG (reference sequence). The CDR3 loop spans 16 amino acids. The CDR3 DNA sequence: TGTGCCTGGAGTGTATTGGACAGGAGGACCAAAAACATTCAGTACTTC. Amino acids: CAWSVLDRRTKNIQYF.

This sequence joins TRBV2 and TRBJ1-3, with unresolved D. V was pared by 4 bases and J by 2 bases, with 9 bases between. Germline V gene lookup returns CDR1 SNHLY and CDR2 FYNNEI. The CDR3 has 14 residues. The CDR3 spells CASSAGPAGNTIYF. As DNA, the CDR3 is TGTGCCAGCAGTGCCGGTCCCGCTGGAAACACCATATATTTT. Drawing the rest from reference TRBV2 and TRBJ1-3, the complete variable domain is EPEVTQTPSHQVTQMGQEVILRCVPISNHLYFYWYRQILGQKVEFLVSFYNNEISEKSEIFDDQFSVERPDGSNFTLKIRSTKLEDSAMYFCASSAGPAGNTIYFGEGSWLTVV.

This rearrangement joins TRBV12-3 or TRBV12-4 to TRBJ2-2, with a weak D call TRBD2 (6 bases). The CDR3 has 12 residues. CDR3 DNA sequence: TGTGCAGAGGGAGGGAACACCGGGGAGCTGTTTTTT. Its translation: CAEGGNTGELFF.

This chain connects TRBV5-4 to TRBJ2-5, with TRBD1 matching 7 bases. Trimming took 5 bases from V and 4 from J; bases not matched to a gene: 8. The CDR3 is 14 amino acids. Germline V gene lookup returns CDR1 SGHNT and CDR2 YYREEE (reference sequence). The CDR3 DNA is TGTGCCAGCAGTCCACAGGGGTCGCGAGAGACCCAGTACTTC. This encodes CASSPQGSRETQYF.

The rearrangement uses TRBV27 and TRBJ1-2; the match to TRBD1 covers 11 bases. The V and J ends lost 3 bases and 3 bases, in that order; junction bases with no gene match: 3. The germline V gene encodes CDR1 MNHEY and CDR2 SMNVEV (reference sequence). This CDR3 contains 15 residues. This CDR3 is CASSLGQGVDYGYTF. CDR3 nucleotide sequence: TGTGCCAGCAGTTTGGGACAGGGGGTGGACTATGGCTACACCTTC.

The chain carries TRBV2 and TRBJ2-7; 9 bases fit TRBD1. There are 14 residues in the CDR3. Germline V CDR1 and CDR2: SNHLY, FYNNEI. V lost 3 bases and J lost 7; bases outside the gene matches: 7. This CDR3 reads CASSEGTGSLEQYF. CDR3 in DNA: TGTGCCAGCAGTGAGGGGACAGGGTCTTTGGAGCAGTACTTC. The entire variable domain, with the rest obtained from reference TRBV2 and TRBJ2-7, is as follows: EPEVTQTPSHQVTQMGQEVILRCVPISNHLYFYWYRQILGQKVEFLVSFYNNEISEKSEIFDDQFSVERPDGSNFTLKIRSTKLEDSAMYFCASSEGTGSLEQYFGPGTRLTVT.

This clone showed up just once. The CDR3 protein is CATSRDRSSASSYNEQFF. In DNA form, the CDR3 reads TGTGCCACCAGCAGAGATCGGTCTAGCGCGAGCTCCTACAATGAGCAGTTCTTC. The chain uses TRBV15 and TRBJ2-1; D is perhaps TRBD2 (6 bases). The CDR3 is 18 amino acids. Germline assignment: CDR1 LNHNV and CDR2 YYDKDF (reference sequence). Trimming cost V 0 bases and J 0 bases, with 15 bases left between them.

The J gene is TRBJ1-3, the V gene TRBV9; no firm D call. This CDR3 is built from 14 residues. In germline, CDR1 is SGDLS, CDR2 YYNGEE. V lost 0 bases and J 0 bases, leaving 4 bases between the germline ends. As DNA, the CDR3 is TGTGCCAGCAGCGTAGGCCGCTCTGGAAACACCATATATTTT. Translation gives CASSVGRSGNTIYF.

V is TRBV15 and J is TRBJ1-3; possible D gene TRBD1, 5 bases. The CDR3 is 17 residues long. CDR1 and CDR2 from the germline V gene are LNHNV and YYDKDF (reference sequence). Trimming removed 2 bases at V and 0 bases at J, with 14 bases between. CDR3 sequence: CATSRFQGPGSGNTIYF. CDR3 bases: TGTGCCACCAGCAGATTCCAGGGCCCCGGCTCTGGAAACACCATATATTTT.

This chain joins TRBV12-3 or TRBV12-4 and TRBJ2-5; D remains unclear. The CDR3 is made up of 12 amino acids. The ends were cut back, 3 bases at V and 0 bases at J, with 2 bases in the middle. The CDR3 coding sequence is TGTGCCAGCAGTTTTAACCAAGAGACCCAGTACTTC. This sequence encodes CASSFNQETQYF.

V gene TRBV7-2 combines with J gene TRBJ2-3; the match to TRBD2 covers 11 bases. CDR3 length equals 16 residues. CDR1 and CDR2 from the germline V gene are SGHTA and FQGNSA. Trimming cost V 2 bases and J 7 bases; bases outside gene matches: 8. CDR3 region: CASSLSLAGGTNTQYF. In DNA, the CDR3 is TGTGCCAGCAGCTTATCCCTAGCGGGGGGCACGAATACGCAGTATTTT.

This sequence joins TRBV20-1 and TRBJ1-5, with D maybe TRBD1 (6 bases). This CDR3 has 14 residues. V was cut by 4 bases and J by 6 bases, with 16 bases left in between. Germline CDR1 is DFQATT and CDR2 is SNEGSKA (reference sequence). The CDR3 bases are TGCAGTGCTATTGATGGCGGGGGCGGTCAGCCCCAGCATTTT. Translating it yields CSAIDGGGGQPQHF.

The chain has TRBV28 and TRBJ1-5, with D unclear. The CDR3 contains 15 residues. Trimming left V 10 bases short and J 0 bases short, with 16 bases between. The germline gives CDR1 MDHEN, CDR2 SYDVKM. CDR3 loop: CATNSEAYSNQPQHF. The CDR3 nucleotides are TGTGCCACCAACTCGGAGGCCTATAGCAATCAGCCCCAGCATTTT.